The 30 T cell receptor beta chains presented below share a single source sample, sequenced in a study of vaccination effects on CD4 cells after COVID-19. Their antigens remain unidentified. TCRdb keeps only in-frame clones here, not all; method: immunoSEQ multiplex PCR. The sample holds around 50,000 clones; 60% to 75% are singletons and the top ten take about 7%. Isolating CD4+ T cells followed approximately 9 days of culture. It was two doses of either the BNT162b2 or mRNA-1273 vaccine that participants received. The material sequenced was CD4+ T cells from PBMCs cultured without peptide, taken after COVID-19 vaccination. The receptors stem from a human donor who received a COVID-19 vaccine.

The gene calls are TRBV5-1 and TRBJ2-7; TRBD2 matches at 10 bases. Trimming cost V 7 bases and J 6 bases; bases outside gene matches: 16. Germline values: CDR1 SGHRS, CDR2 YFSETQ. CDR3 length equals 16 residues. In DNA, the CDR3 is TGCGCCAGCCATACGGCGATAGCGGGGGGCCCAACCGAGCAGTACTTC. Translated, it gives CASHTAIAGGPTEQYF.

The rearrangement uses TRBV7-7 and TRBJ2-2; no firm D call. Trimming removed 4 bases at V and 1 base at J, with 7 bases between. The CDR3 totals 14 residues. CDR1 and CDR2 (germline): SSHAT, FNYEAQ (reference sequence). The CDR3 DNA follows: TGTGCCAGCAGCTACGACAAGAACACCGGGGAGCTGTTTTTT. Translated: CASSYDKNTGELFF.

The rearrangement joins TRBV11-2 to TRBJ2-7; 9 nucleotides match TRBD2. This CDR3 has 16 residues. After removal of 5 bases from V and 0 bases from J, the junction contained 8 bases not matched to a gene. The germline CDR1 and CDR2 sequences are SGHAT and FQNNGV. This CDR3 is CASSISIAGDSYEQYF. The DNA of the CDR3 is TGTGCCAGCAGCATTTCGATAGCGGGAGACTCCTACGAGCAGTACTTC.

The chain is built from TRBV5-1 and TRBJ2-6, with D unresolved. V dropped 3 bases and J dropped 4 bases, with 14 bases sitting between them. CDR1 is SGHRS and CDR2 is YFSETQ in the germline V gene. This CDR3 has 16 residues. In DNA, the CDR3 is TGCGCCAGCAGCTCCCCTGAGTTGGCCGGGGCCAACGTCCTGACTTTC. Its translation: CASSSPELAGANVLTF.

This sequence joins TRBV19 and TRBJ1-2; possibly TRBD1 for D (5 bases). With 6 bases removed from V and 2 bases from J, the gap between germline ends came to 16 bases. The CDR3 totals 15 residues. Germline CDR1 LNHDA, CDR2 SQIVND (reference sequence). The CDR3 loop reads CASSPTPGPNYGYTF. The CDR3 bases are TGTGCCAGTAGCCCCACCCCGGGGCCAAACTATGGCTACACCTTC. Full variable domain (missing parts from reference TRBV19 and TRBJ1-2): DGGITQSPKYLFRKEGQNVTLSCEQNLNHDAMYWYRQDPGQGLRLIYYSQIVNDFQKGDIAEGYSVSREKKESFPLTVTSAQKNPTAFYLCASSPTPGPNYGYTFGSGTRLTVV.

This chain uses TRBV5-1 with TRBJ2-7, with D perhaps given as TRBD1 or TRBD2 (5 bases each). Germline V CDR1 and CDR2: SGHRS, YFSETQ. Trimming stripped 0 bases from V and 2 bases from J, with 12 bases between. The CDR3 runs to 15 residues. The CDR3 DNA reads TGCGCCAGCAGCTTGGGAGGGACCGCAACCTACGAGCAGTACTTC. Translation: CASSLGGTATYEQYF.

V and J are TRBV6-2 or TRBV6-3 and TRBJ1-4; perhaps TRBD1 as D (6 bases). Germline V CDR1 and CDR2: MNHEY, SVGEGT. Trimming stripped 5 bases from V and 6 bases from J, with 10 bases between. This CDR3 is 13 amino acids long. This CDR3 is CASSPYRDEKLFF. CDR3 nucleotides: TGTGCCAGCAGTCCCTACAGGGATGAAAAACTGTTTTTT.

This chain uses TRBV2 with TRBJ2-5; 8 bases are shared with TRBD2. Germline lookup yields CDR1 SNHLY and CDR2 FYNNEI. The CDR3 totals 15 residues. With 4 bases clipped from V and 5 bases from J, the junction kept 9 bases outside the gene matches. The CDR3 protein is CASSAQGLVKETQYF. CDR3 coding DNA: TGTGCCAGCAGTGCGCAGGGACTAGTAAAGGAGACCCAGTACTTC.

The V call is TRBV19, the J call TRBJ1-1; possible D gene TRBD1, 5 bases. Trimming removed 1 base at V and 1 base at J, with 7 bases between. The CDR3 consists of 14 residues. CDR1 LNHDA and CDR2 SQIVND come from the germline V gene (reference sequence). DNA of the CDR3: TGTGCCAGTAGTATAGTCACAGGGAACACTGAAGCTTTCTTT. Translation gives CASSIVTGNTEAFF.

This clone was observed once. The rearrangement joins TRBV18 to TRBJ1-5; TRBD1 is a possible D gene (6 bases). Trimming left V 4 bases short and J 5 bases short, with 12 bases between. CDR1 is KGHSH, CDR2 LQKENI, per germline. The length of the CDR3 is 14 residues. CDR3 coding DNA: TGTGCCAGCTCACTACAGGGTTTCGATCAGCCCCAGCATTTT. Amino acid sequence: CASSLQGFDQPQHF.

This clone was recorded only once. Here the CDR3 DNA reads TGCAGCGTTTCCCGGACAGACTATGGCTACACCTTC. Encoded protein: CSVSRTDYGYTF. The chain uses TRBV29-1 and TRBJ1-2; a weak D match, TRBD1 (6 bases). Per germline, CDR1 SQVTM and CDR2 ANQGSEA. The CDR3 runs to 12 residues. The V end was cut by 5 bases, the J end by 3 bases, with 10 bases between.

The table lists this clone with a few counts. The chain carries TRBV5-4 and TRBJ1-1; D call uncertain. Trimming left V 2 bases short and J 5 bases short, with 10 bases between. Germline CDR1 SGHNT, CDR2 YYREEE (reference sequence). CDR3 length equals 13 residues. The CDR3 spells CASSFGHGTEAFF. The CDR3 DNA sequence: TGTGCCAGCAGCTTTGGGCATGGGACTGAAGCTTTCTTT. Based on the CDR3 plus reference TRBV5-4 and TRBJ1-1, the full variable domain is ETGVTQSPTHLIKTRGQQVTLRCSSQSGHNTVSWYQQALGQGPQFIFQYYREEENGRGNFPPRFSGLQFPNYSSELNVNALELDDSALYLCASSFGHGTEAFFGQGTRLTVV.

The chain's CDR3 is CASSLGQNTEAFF. Here the CDR3 DNA reads TGTGCCAGCAGCCTGGGACAGAACACTGAAGCTTTCTTT. The chain couples TRBV12-3 or TRBV12-4 to TRBJ1-1; tentatively, D is TRBD1 (6 bases). The CDR3 covers 13 residues. Trimming removed 6 bases from V and 1 base from J, with 9 bases in between.

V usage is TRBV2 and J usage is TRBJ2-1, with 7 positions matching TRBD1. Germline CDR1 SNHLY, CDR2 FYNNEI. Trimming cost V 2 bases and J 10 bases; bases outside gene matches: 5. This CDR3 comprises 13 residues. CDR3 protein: CASSELRQGEQFF. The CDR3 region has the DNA TGTGCCAGCAGTGAACTGAGACAGGGAGAGCAGTTCTTC.

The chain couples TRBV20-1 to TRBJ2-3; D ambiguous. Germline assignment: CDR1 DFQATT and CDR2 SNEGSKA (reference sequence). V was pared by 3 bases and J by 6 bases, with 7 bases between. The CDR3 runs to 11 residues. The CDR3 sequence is CSASFLDTQYF. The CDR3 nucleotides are TGCAGTGCTAGTTTCCTTGATACGCAGTATTTT.

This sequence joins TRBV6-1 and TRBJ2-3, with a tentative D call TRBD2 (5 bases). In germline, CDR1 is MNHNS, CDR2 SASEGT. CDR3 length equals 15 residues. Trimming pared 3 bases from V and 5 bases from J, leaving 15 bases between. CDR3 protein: CASSDPSTSRDTQYF. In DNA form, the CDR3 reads TGTGCCAGCAGTGATCCTAGCACGTCCAGAGATACGCAGTATTTT.

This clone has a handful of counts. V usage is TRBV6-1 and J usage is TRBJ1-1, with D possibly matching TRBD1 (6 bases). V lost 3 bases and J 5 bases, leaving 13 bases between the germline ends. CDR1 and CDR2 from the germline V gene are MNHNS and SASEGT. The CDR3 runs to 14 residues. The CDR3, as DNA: TGTGCCAGCAGTGAGACCCAAACAGGGACTGAAGCTTTCTTT. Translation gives CASSETQTGTEAFF.

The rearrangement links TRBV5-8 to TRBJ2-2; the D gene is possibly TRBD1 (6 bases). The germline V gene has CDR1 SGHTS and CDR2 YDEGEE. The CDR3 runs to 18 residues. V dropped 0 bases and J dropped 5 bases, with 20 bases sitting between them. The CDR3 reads CASSLVYTGRGWTGELFF. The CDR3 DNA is TGTGCCAGCAGCTTGGTCTATACAGGGAGAGGATGGACCGGGGAGCTGTTTTTT.

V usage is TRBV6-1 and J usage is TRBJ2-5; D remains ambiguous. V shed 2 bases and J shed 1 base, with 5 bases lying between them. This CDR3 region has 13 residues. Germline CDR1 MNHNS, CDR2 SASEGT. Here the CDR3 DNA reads TGTGCCAGCAGTGAACCTGTCCAAGAGACCCAGTACTTC. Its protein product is CASSEPVQETQYF.

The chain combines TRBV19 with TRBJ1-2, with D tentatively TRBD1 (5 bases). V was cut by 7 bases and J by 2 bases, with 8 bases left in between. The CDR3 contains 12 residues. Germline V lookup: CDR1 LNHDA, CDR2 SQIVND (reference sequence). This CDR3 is CASKGTNYGYTF. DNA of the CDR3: TGTGCCAGTAAAGGGACCAACTATGGCTACACCTTC.

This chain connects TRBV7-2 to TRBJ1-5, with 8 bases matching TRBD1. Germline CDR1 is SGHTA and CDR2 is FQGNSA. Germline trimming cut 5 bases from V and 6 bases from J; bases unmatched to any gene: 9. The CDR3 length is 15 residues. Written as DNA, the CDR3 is TGTGCCAGCAGCGTAGACAGGGGAGGCTTTCAGCCCCAGCATTTT. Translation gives CASSVDRGGFQPQHF. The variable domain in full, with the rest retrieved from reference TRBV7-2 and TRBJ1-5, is GAGVSQSPSNKVTEKGKDVELRCDPISGHTALYWYRQSLGQGLEFLIYFQGNSAPDKSGLPSDRFSAERTGGSVSTLTIQRTQQEDSAVYLCASSVDRGGFQPQHFGDGTRLSIL.

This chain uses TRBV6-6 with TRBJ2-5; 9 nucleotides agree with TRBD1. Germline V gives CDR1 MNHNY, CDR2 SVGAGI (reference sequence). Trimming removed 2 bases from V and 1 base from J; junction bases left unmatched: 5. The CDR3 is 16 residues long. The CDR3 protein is CASSYGQGTLQETQYF. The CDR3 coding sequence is TGTGCCAGCAGTTACGGACAGGGGACCCTCCAAGAGACCCAGTACTTC.

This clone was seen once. In DNA, the CDR3 is TGCAGCGTTATGGGACAGGGCCAGGGAAACACCATATATTTT. Translated, it gives CSVMGQGQGNTIYF. The chain employs TRBV29-1 and TRBJ1-3; 9 bases line up with TRBD1. CDR1 and CDR2 (germline): SQVTM, ANQGSEA. V was pared by 5 bases and J by 4 bases, with 6 bases of the junction left unmatched. The length of the CDR3 is 14 residues.

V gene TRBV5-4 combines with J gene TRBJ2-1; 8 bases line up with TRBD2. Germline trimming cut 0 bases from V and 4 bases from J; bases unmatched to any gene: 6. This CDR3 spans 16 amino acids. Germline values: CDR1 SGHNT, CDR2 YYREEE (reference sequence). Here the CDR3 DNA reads TGTGCCAGCAGCTTGGATTCTAGCGGGCGGTACAATGAGCAGTTCTTC. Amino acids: CASSLDSSGRYNEQFF.

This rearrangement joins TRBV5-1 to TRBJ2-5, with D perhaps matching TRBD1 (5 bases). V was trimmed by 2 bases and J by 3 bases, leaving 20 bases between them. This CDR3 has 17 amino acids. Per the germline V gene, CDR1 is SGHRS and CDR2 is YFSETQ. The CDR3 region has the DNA TGCGCCAGCAGCTTAGGTTCGTTGGATCAGGGAAAAGAGACCCAGTACTTC. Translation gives CASSLGSLDQGKETQYF.

DNA for the CDR3: TGTGCCAGCAGTTTCCTTCTAGCGGGAGCCAAAAACATTCAGTACTTC. Encoded protein: CASSFLLAGAKNIQYF. The chain joins TRBV27 to TRBJ2-4, with 8 nucleotides matching TRBD2. The J segment lost 0 bases and the V segment lost 3 bases, leaving 4 bases of the junction unmatched. Germline V gene data show CDR1 as MNHEY and CDR2 as SMNVEV (reference sequence). This CDR3 has 16 amino acids.

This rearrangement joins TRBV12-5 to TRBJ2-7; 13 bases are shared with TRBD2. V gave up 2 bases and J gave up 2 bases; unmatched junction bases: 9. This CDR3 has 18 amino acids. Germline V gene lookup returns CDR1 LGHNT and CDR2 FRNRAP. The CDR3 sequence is CASGLPGLAGRKPYEQYF. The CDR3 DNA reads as TGTGCTAGTGGTTTGCCGGGACTAGCGGGGAGGAAGCCCTACGAGCAGTACTTC.

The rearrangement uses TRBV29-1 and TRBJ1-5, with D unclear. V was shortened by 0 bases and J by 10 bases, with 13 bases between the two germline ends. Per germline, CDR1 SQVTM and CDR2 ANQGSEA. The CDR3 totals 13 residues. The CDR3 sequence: CSVEDKTGSPQHF. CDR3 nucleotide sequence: TGCAGCGTTGAAGACAAGACCGGATCCCCCCAGCATTTT.

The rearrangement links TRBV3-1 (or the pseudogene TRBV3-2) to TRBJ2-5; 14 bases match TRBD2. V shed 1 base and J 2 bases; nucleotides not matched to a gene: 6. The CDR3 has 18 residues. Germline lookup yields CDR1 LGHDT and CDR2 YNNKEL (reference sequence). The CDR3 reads CASSQVYGLAGGQETQYF. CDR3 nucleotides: TGTGCCAGCAGCCAAGTATACGGACTAGCGGGGGGACAAGAGACCCAGTACTTC.

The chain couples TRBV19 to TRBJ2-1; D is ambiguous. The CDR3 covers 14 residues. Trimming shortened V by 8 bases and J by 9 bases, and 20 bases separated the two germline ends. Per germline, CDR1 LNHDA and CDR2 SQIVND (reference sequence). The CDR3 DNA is TGTGCCAGTGGCCAACAGACTTCCTTCGGTGAGCAGTTCTTC. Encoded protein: CASGQQTSFGEQFF. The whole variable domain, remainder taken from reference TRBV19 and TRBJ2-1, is DGGITQSPKYLFRKEGQNVTLSCEQNLNHDAMYWYRQDPGQGLRLIYYSQIVNDFQKGDIAEGYSVSREKKESFPLTVTSAQKNPTAFYLCASGQQTSFGEQFFGPGTRLTVL.